This TCR beta chain was retrieved from a study of monozygotic twins with cystic fibrosis. General observations from the study: Shared CDR3 numbers were not associated with age, concordance or severity.

The table came from immunoSEQ multiplex PCR; TCRdb's copy has only in-frame clones and leaves some out. The sample lists 35,000 or so clones; 75% to 90% were seen once. Concerning this clone itself: Its specificity is unknown.

Sequenced sample: blood. This clonotype originated in a girl aged 2 to 9 with cystic fibrosis.

CDR3 region: CASSGSQLGGTDTQYF. The CDR3 DNA reads as TGTGCCAGCAGCGGATCCCAGCTGGGGGGCACAGATACGCAGTATTTT. The V gene is TRBV2, the J gene TRBJ2-3; the D gene could be TRBD1 or TRBD2 (5 bases each). The V end was cut by 6 bases, the J end by 1 base, with 17 bases between. The germline V gene encodes CDR1 SNHLY and CDR2 FYNNEI. The CDR3 contains 16 residues.